This T cell receptor beta chain was observed in a study of T-cell memory formation after mild COVID-19. From 5'RACE with constant-segment primers came TCR alpha and TCR beta cDNA libraries that carried sample barcodes and UMIs. Each CDR3 protein is one row after TCRdb ran MiXCR on the 5' RACE reads. The sample includes about 140,000 distinct CDR3 sequences, approximately 25% of them seen just once. This clonotype has just a few counts. CDR3 length equals 13 residues. V lost 5 bases to trimming and J lost 5 bases, with 13 bases between them. The sequencing sample was made of PBMCs or a T cell subset sorted from them (not recorded which). This TCR came from an adult woman who had mild COVID-19 (a few samples of this study predate the infection). Cell type and time point are not known. V usage is TRBV12-3 or TRBV12-4 and J usage is TRBJ2-7, with D tentatively TRBD2 (7 bases). In DNA form, the CDR3 reads TGTGCCAGCAGTAAAGGAGGGGGGGACGAGCAGTACTTC. It specifies CASSKGGGDEQYF.